This is a list of T cell receptor beta chains from one sample in a study of blood T cells in healthy people across ages. TCRdb re-analysed the 5' RACE reads in MiXCR, keeping a single row per CDR3 protein. This sample has approximately 770,000 distinct CDR3 sequences, with about 62% found just once. Input material: blood. The receptors stem from a man under 40 in good health. Both conserved end residues are part of each CDR3. The D gene is left open where the match is weak. Some rows mark clone size as missing; the rest say once, few, many or name a class of expanded clone.

j_gene	d_gene	v_gene	abundance	CDR3aa	CDR3nt
TRBJ2-1	.	TRBV12-3/TRBV12-4	.	CASSFLKSYNEQFF	TGTGCCAGCAGTTTCCTTAAGTCCTACAATGAGCAGTTCTTC
TRBJ1-1	.	TRBV13	few	CASSFRSTGMNTEAFF	TGTGCCAGCAGCTTTCGATCGACAGGAATGAACACTGAAGCTTTCTTT
TRBJ1-4	.	TRBV2	.	CASSEGLGKLFF	TGTGCCAGCAGTGAAGGTCTCGGGAAACTGTTTTTT
TRBJ2-5	.	TRBV2	.	CASTHGTERQYF	TGTGCCAGCACCCATGGGACGGAAAGGCAGTACTTC
TRBJ1-4	TRBD1	TRBV30	.	CAWRLTGARTEKLFF	TGTGCCTGGAGACTAACAGGGGCTCGAACAGAAAAACTGTTTTTT
TRBJ2-7	.	TRBV20-1	.	CSARDRTFPYEQYF	TGCAGTGCTAGAGATAGGACGTTTCCCTACGAGCAGTACTTC
TRBJ2-5	TRBD2	TRBV20-1	.	CSAGKSGRYNEQYF	TGCAGTGCTGGGAAGAGCGGGAGGTACAATGAGCAGTACTTC
TRBJ2-3	.	TRBV11-2	few	CASSPYSGGRTDTQYF	TGTGCCAGCAGCCCCTATAGCGGCGGAAGGACAGATACGCAGTATTTT
TRBJ2-2	.	TRBV29-1	.	CSVGEGGNGELFF	TGCAGCGTTGGCGAGGGGGGTAACGGGGAGCTGTTTTTT
TRBJ2-7	.	TRBV7-2	few	CASKGGGSYEQYF	TGTGCCAGCAAGGGAGGGGGATCGTACGAGCAGTACTTC
TRBJ2-7	.	TRBV14	.	CASSQDWLGEQYF	TGTGCCAGCAGCCAAGATTGGTTGGGCGAGCAGTACTTC
TRBJ1-2	TRBD1	TRBV20-1	.	CSATSQGALYGYTF	TGCAGTGCCACATCACAGGGGGCGCTTTATGGCTACACCTTC
TRBJ1-5	.	TRBV27	many	CASSFNRANQPQHF	TGTGCCAGCAGTTTCAACAGGGCCAATCAGCCCCAGCATTTT
TRBJ2-7	.	TRBV5-1	few	CASSFSAIGSEQYF	TGCGCCAGCAGCTTTTCGGCTATAGGGTCTGAGCAGTACTTC
TRBJ2-1	.	TRBV12-3/TRBV12-4	.	CASRGDWTNGGQFF	TGTGCCAGCAGAGGTGACTGGACCAATGGCGGGCAGTTCTTC
TRBJ1-6	TRBD1	TRBV4-2	.	CASSQPDRGGTSYNSPLHF	TGTGCCAGCAGCCAACCGGACAGGGGTGGGACCTCCTATAATTCACCCCTCCACTTT
TRBJ2-7	TRBD2	TRBV20-1	.	CSAQRGDFPVEYF	TGCAGTGCTCAACGGGGGGACTTCCCCGTAGAGTACTTC
TRBJ2-1	TRBD2	TRBV20-1	.	CSADPSGGAGYNEQFF	TGCAGTGCGGACCCTAGCGGGGGGGCCGGTTACAATGAGCAGTTCTTC
TRBJ2-7	.	TRBV7-6	.	CASSFRDNAYEQYF	TGTGCCAGCAGCTTCCGGGATAACGCCTACGAGCAGTACTTC
TRBJ2-5	.	TRBV20-1	.	CSAPGPLRTQYF	TGCAGTGCCCCGGGACCCCTCAGGACCCAGTACTTC
TRBJ2-5	TRBD1	TRBV4-1	.	CASSQVNGQGRGETQYF	TGCGCCAGCAGCCAAGTAAACGGACAGGGCAGGGGGGAGACCCAGTACTTC
TRBJ2-3	.	TRBV25-1	.	CASHTDTQYF	TGTGCCAGCCACACAGATACGCAGTATTTT
TRBJ2-7	TRBD2	TRBV5-1	.	CASSSTSGGIGEQYF	TGCGCCAGCAGCTCCACTAGCGGGGGGATCGGCGAGCAGTACTTC
TRBJ2-4	.	TRBV14	.	CASSQGTANIQYF	TGTGCCAGCAGCCAAGGGACAGCGAACATTCAGTACTTC